The 10 T cell receptor beta chains reported below all come from one sample, sequenced in a study of shared clonotypes between healthy human individuals. Sequencing was performed with immunoSEQ multiplex PCR; in TCRdb, only in-frame clones are kept and a portion is missing. The sample has some 2,500,000 clones, under 95% seen once. Sequences were obtained from naive CD4+ T cells from PBMCs. Specified subset: CD45RA+ positively selected. The receptors stem from a man between 18 and 35 years old in good health. Some clones in this sample may be carry-over from other donors' samples.

The chain carries TRBV11-3 and TRBJ2-7; possible D gene TRBD2, 5 bases. V shed 4 bases and J shed 2 bases, with 12 bases lying between them. CDR3 size: 14 residues. The V gene's germline CDR1 is SGHNT and CDR2 YENEEA. The CDR3 sequence: CASSSGGLPYEQYF. The DNA of the CDR3 is TGTGCCAGCAGCTCGGGTGGACTCCCCTACGAGCAGTACTTC. Full variable domain (outside the CDR3, taken from reference TRBV11-3 and TRBJ2-7): EAGVVQSPRYKIIEKKQPVAFWCNPISGHNTLYWYLQNLGQGPELLIRYENEEAVDDSQLPKDRFSAERLKGVDSTLKIQPAELGDSAVYLCASSSGGLPYEQYFGPGTRLTVT.

The rearrangement joins TRBV18 to TRBJ1-6; 10 nucleotides agree with TRBD1. The CDR3 loop spans 16 amino acids. V was pared by 3 bases and J by 9 bases, with 8 bases of the junction left unmatched. The germline V gene has CDR1 KGHSH and CDR2 LQKENI. CDR3 nucleotide sequence: TGTGCCAGCTCACCGCGGGACAGGGGTGTTGGTTCACCCCTCCACTTT. It translates to CASSPRDRGVGSPLHF. The full variable domain, with the rest looked up from reference TRBV18 and TRBJ1-6, is NAGVMQNPRHLVRRRGQEARLRCSPMKGHSHVYWYRQLPEEGLKFMVYLQKENIIDESGMPKERFSAEFPKEGPSILRIQQVVRGDSAAYFCASSPRDRGVGSPLHFGNGTRLTVT.

This chain links TRBV14 with TRBJ2-7, with a possible D match to TRBD2 (6 bases). Trimming took 1 base from V and 4 from J, leaving 14 bases between them. This CDR3 comprises 15 residues. Germline lookup yields CDR1 SGHDN and CDR2 FVKESK. The CDR3 region is CASSQVETRAYEQYF. CDR3 in DNA: TGTGCCAGCAGCCAAGTGGAGACTAGAGCGTACGAGCAGTACTTC.

This chain uses TRBV4-1 with TRBJ2-2, with D hard to call. Trimming took off 0 bases at V and 6 bases at J, with 8 bases between the two ends. CDR3 size: 14 residues. Germline CDR1 MGHRA, CDR2 YSYEKL. DNA for the CDR3: TGCGCCAGCAGCCAAGAAAAAGCGTCCGGGGAGCTGTTTTTT. The encoded protein is CASSQEKASGELFF.

This chain links TRBV30 with TRBJ2-3; tentative D call: TRBD2 (5 bases). CDR3 length: 13 amino acids. CDR1 and CDR2 (germline): GTSNPN, SVGIG (reference sequence). The CDR3 region is CATQRRSTDTQYF. The CDR3 DNA reads as TGTGCGACCCAGCGGAGGAGCACAGATACGCAGTATTTT. Full variable domain (rest looked up from reference TRBV30 and TRBJ2-3): SQTIHQWPATLVQPVGSPLSLECTVEGTSNPNLYWYRQAAGRGLQLLFYSVGIGQISSEVPQNLSASRPQDRQFILSSKKLLLSDSGFYLCATQRRSTDTQYFGPGTRLTVL.

This clone was seen a single time. Different DNA sequences within this sample yield the same CDR3. The V call is TRBV19, the J call TRBJ1-2; 7 bases are shared with TRBD1. Trimming cost V 4 bases and J 2 bases; bases outside gene matches: 1. The CDR3 runs 13 residues. Germline-derived CDR1 and CDR2 are LNHDA and SQIVND (reference sequence). CDR3 sequence (DNA): TGTGCCAGTAGTAGGGACAGCAACTATGGCTACACCTTC. This sequence encodes CASSRDSNYGYTF.

DNA for the CDR3: TGTGCCAGCAGCCCTAAGACAGGGGAGTACGAAAAACTGTTTTTT. Translation: CASSPKTGEYEKLFF. The chain joins TRBV9 to TRBJ1-4; 8 bases are shared with TRBD1. Germline V CDR1 and CDR2: SGDLS, YYNGEE. This CDR3 is 15 amino acids long. V lost 4 bases and J lost 8; bases outside the gene matches: 10.

The sample holds one count of this clone. Here the CDR3 reads CASSEDHRYNEQFF. DNA of the CDR3: TGTGCCAGCAGTGAGGACCACAGGTACAATGAGCAGTTCTTC. The chain carries TRBV6-1 and TRBJ2-1, with a tentative D call TRBD1 (5 bases). There are 14 residues in the CDR3. V shed 3 bases and J shed 4 bases, with 10 bases lying between them. Germline values: CDR1 MNHNS, CDR2 SASEGT.

This clone has more than one count but fewer than ten. Distinct nucleotide sequences in the sample also encode this CDR3. V is TRBV20-1 and J is TRBJ1-1; the D is unclear. The CDR3 extends over 11 amino acids. The germline gives CDR1 DFQATT, CDR2 SNEGSKA (reference sequence). V gave up 5 bases and J gave up 0 bases, with 4 bases separating them. This CDR3 reads CSADLNTEAFF. The CDR3, as DNA: TGCAGTGCTGATCTGAACACTGAAGCTTTCTTT.

This sequence joins TRBV19 and TRBJ2-4; 7 bases map to TRBD2. Germline-derived CDR1 and CDR2 are LNHDA and SQIVND (reference sequence). The CDR3 length is 15 residues. J gave up 8 bases and V 5 bases, and 12 bases lay outside the gene matches. The CDR3 sequence: CASSGAGHLADIQYF. In DNA, the CDR3 is TGTGCCAGTAGTGGGGCAGGACACCTAGCGGACATTCAGTACTTC.